This T cell receptor beta chain stems from a study of blood T cell repertoires in COVID-19. About the study: Material from acute and convalescent COVID-19 was sourced from the United States, Italy and Spain.

Sequencing was performed with immunoSEQ multiplex PCR; in TCRdb, only in-frame clones are kept and a portion is missing. The data contain roughly 120,000 clones, approximately 85% of them seen just once; the ten biggest clones take up 2.5% to 3.5%. Trimming took 0 bases from V and 3 from J, leaving 9 bases between them. The CDR3 loop spans 13 amino acids. The V gene's germline CDR1 is SQVTM and CDR2 ANQGSEA. Enrolled during active infection, Seattle patients were then followed longitudinally. The chain employs TRBV29-1 and TRBJ2-7; a possible D gene is TRBD1 (5 bases). This clonotype originated in an elderly woman with COVID-19, enrolled during active disease. Specimen: peripheral blood. This CDR3 is CSVEDPGFYEQYF. In DNA, the CDR3 is TGCAGCGTTGAAGATCCAGGGTTCTACGAGCAGTACTTC.